A single sample gave rise to the 25 T cell receptor beta chains below, sequenced in a study of T cell repertoires in cytomegalovirus infection. TCRdb analysed the reads with MiXCR anew, one entry per CDR3 protein. The sample consists of 800,000 to 950,000 distinct CDR3 sequences, 32% of them appearing once. For these TCRs, the target antigens are not known. Sequences were derived from cultured CD8+ T cells from PBMCs, sampled from culture after CMV antigen stimulation. The receptors stem from a human donor in good health (CMV status not recorded). Some clones in this sample may be carry-over from other donors' samples.

The CDR3: CASSWEDPFYGYTF. In nucleotides, the CDR3 is TGCGCCAGCAGCTGGGAGGATCCTTTCTATGGCTACACCTTC. The rearrangement uses TRBV5-1 and TRBJ1-2; D gene unclear. Germline CDR1 reads SGHRS; CDR2 reads YFSETQ. CDR3 length: 14 amino acids. Deletions cut 3 bases from V and 4 bases from J, with 13 bases between. Filled out from reference TRBV5-1 and TRBJ1-2, the complete variable domain reads KAGVTQTPRYLIKTRGQQVTLSCSPISGHRSVSWYQQTPGQGLQFLFEYFSETQRNKGNFPGRFSGRQFSNSRSEMNVSTLELGDSALYLCASSWEDPFYGYTFGSGTRLTVV.

The chain couples TRBV6-5 to TRBJ1-2; D perhaps matches TRBD1 (5 bases). Germline CDR1 MNHEY, CDR2 SVGAGI. The CDR3 length is 16 residues. Trimming took 0 bases from V and 2 from J, leaving 13 bases between them. The CDR3 DNA reads as TGTGCCAGCAGTTACTCGCGGGGCGCCCTGAACTATGGCTACACCTTC. Translation: CASSYSRGALNYGYTF.

The CDR3 DNA reads as TGTGCCAGCAGCTCAAGATCGGGACTAGCGGGGCCGCGCGTAGATACGCAGTATTTT. Translation gives CASSSRSGLAGPRVDTQYF. The chain links TRBV7-9 to TRBJ2-3, with 13 bases lining up with TRBD2. Germline CDR1 is SEHNR and CDR2 is FQNEAQ (reference sequence). The CDR3 covers 19 residues. The V segment lost 4 bases and the J segment 5 bases; nucleotides outside the gene matches: 15.

The chain uses TRBV6-2 or TRBV6-3 and TRBJ1-6; a possible D gene is TRBD1 (6 bases). Per the germline V gene, CDR1 is MNHEY and CDR2 is SVGEGT. Trimming shortened V by 0 bases and J by 6 bases, and 12 bases separated the two germline ends. CDR3 length: 16 residues. The CDR3 region is CASSYSPGTINSPLHF. CDR3 sequence (DNA): TGTGCCAGCAGTTACTCGCCCGGGACAATTAATTCACCCCTCCACTTT.

V usage is TRBV20-1 and J usage is TRBJ2-3, with TRBD2 as a possible D gene (6 bases). The CDR3 consists of 14 residues. Germline V gives CDR1 DFQATT, CDR2 SNEGSKA (reference sequence). CDR3 sequence (DNA): TGCAGCGCAGACGGGCCGGGGGTCACAGATACGCAGTATTTT. Translating it yields CSADGPGVTDTQYF.

This clonotype turned up a few times. Germline is not matched at one junction end, which may reflect a read error. The chain is built from TRBV7-7 and TRBJ2-2; 7 bases match TRBD1. Germline V gene lookup returns CDR1 SSHAT and CDR2 FNYEAQ (reference sequence). CDR3 length: 14 amino acids. CDR3 amino acids: CASSDRVESGELFF. CDR3 in DNA: TGTGCTAGCAGCGACAGGGTGGAGTCCGGGGAGCTGTTTTTT.

J is TRBJ1-4 and V is TRBV6-1; 9 positions agree with TRBD1. Germline V gene data show CDR1 as MNHNS and CDR2 as SASEGT. The V and J ends lost 2 bases and 0 bases, in that order; junction bases with no gene match: 4. The CDR3 spans 17 residues. The CDR3 spells CASSEWDRDATNEKLFF. CDR3 DNA sequence: TGTGCCAGCAGTGAATGGGACAGGGACGCAACTAATGAAAAACTGTTTTTT.

This clonotype was seen at least ten times. V usage is TRBV12-3 or TRBV12-4 and J usage is TRBJ1-2, with TRBD1 matching 10 bases. The CDR3 totals 17 residues. Germline trimming cut 5 bases from V and 0 bases from J; bases unmatched to any gene: 9. Here the CDR3 reads CASSPRDRGPSNYGYTF. The CDR3 coding sequence is TGTGCCAGCAGTCCCAGGGACAGGGGACCTTCTAACTATGGCTACACCTTC.

This clonotype was picked up many times. The chain recombines TRBV7-9 with TRBJ2-2; D possibly corresponds to TRBD2 (5 bases). The CDR3 covers 10 residues. Germline V gene data show CDR1 as SEHNR and CDR2 as FQNEAQ (reference sequence). Trimming stripped 3 bases from V and 13 bases from J, with 6 bases between. DNA for the CDR3: TGTGCCAGCAGCTTCGAGGGGCTGTTTTTT. Its protein is CASSFEGLFF.

This clonotype was seen at least ten times. The chain has TRBV6-1 and TRBJ2-7; a possible D gene is TRBD2 (5 bases). CDR1 and CDR2 (germline): MNHNS, SASEGT. Trimming took 8 bases from V and 3 from J, leaving 8 bases between them. The CDR3 covers 11 residues. The CDR3 DNA reads as TGTGCCAGCGCCGGACTCTACGAGCAGTACTTC. It specifies CASAGLYEQYF.

V gene TRBV15 combines with J gene TRBJ2-1; a possible D gene is TRBD2 (5 bases). The CDR3 sequence is 14 residues long. V was clipped by 3 bases and J by 5 bases, with 11 bases between them. Germline V gives CDR1 LNHNV, CDR2 YYDKDF (reference sequence). The CDR3 DNA reads as TGTGCCACCAGCAGCCCCGGGAAGGACAATGAGCAGTTCTTC. Translating gives CATSSPGKDNEQFF.

The chain combines TRBV7-6 with TRBJ2-2; D not resolved. Germline lookup yields CDR1 SGHVS and CDR2 FNYEAQ. Trimming cost V 0 bases and J 0 bases, with 8 bases left between them. The CDR3 consists of 16 residues. The DNA for the CDR3 is TGTGCCAGCAGCTTAGCGTGGCAGCCGAACACCGGGGAGCTGTTTTTT. Translation gives CASSLAWQPNTGELFF.

This clonotype showed up just a few times. V is TRBV4-1 and J is TRBJ1-5, with D possibly matching TRBD1 (6 bases). The length of the CDR3 is 15 residues. V lost 2 bases and J 3 bases, leaving 11 bases between the germline ends. Germline assignment: CDR1 MGHRA and CDR2 YSYEKL. DNA for the CDR3: TGCGCCAGCAGCCAACACAGGGCGGACAATCAGCCCCAGCATTTT. As protein: CASSQHRADNQPQHF.

CDR3 in DNA: TGTGCCAGCAGCTCCCTAGCGGGGGGGCCTTTGGGCAATGAGCAGTTCTTC. It translates to CASSSLAGGPLGNEQFF. The chain links TRBV7-6 to TRBJ2-1; TRBD2 matches at 12 bases. The CDR3 runs to 17 residues. Germline CDR1 SGHVS, CDR2 FNYEAQ. Trimming cost V 4 bases and J 6 bases; bases outside gene matches: 10.

This clonotype was observed a few times. The genes are TRBV7-6 and TRBJ2-3, with 8 positions matching TRBD2. With V trimmed by 5 bases and J by 5 bases, 9 bases remained unmatched. The germline V gene has CDR1 SGHVS and CDR2 FNYEAQ. The CDR3 is 15 residues long. This CDR3 is CASSAGGGRVDTQYF. In DNA form, the CDR3 reads TGTGCCAGCAGCGCAGGCGGGGGGCGAGTAGATACGCAGTATTTT.

Concerning this clonotype itself: Likely a read error: the CDR3 ends without its conserved phenylalanine or tryptophan. This rearrangement joins TRBV12-3 or TRBV12-4 to TRBJ1-5; the D gene is possibly TRBD1 (5 bases). CDR3 size: 17 residues. Trimming pared 6 bases from V and 0 bases from J, leaving 18 bases between. CDR3 nucleotide sequence: TGTGCCAGCAGCTTGGGATGGGGGTTTGATAGCAATCAGCCCCAGCATTCT. Protein sequence: CASSLGWGFDSNQPQHS.

V is TRBV4-1 and J is TRBJ2-1; the D gene is possibly TRBD2 (7 bases). The CDR3 sequence is 19 residues long. Trimming cost V 3 bases and J 0 bases, with 21 bases left between them. Germline loops: CDR1 MGHRA, CDR2 YSYEKL. The CDR3 reads CASSQHVGGGWSSYNEQFF. In DNA form, the CDR3 reads TGCGCCAGCAGCCAGCACGTAGGGGGGGGCTGGAGCTCCTACAATGAGCAGTTCTTC.

There are a few counts of this clonotype. This chain links TRBV7-6 with TRBJ1-4; 10 bases agree with TRBD1. This CDR3 contains 16 residues. Looked up from germline, CDR1 is SGHVS and CDR2 is FNYEAQ. The V and J ends lost 5 bases and 3 bases, in that order; junction bases with no gene match: 6. The CDR3 sequence is CASSPRDRGANEKLFF. In DNA, the CDR3 is TGTGCCAGCAGCCCCCGGGACAGGGGAGCTAATGAAAAACTGTTTTTT.

This clonotype was seen a handful of times. The chain recombines TRBV27 with TRBJ1-2; maybe TRBD1 (6 bases). Trimming stripped 5 bases from V and 8 bases from J, with 21 bases between. CDR3 length: 15 amino acids. The germline V gene has CDR1 MNHEY and CDR2 SMNVEV (reference sequence). This CDR3 is CASSPYSGQYYGYTF. CDR3 sequence (DNA): TGTGCCAGCAGTCCTTACTCCGGACAGTATTACGGCTACACCTTC.

This clonotype appeared a few times. The rearrangement joins TRBV6-5 to TRBJ1-1; TRBD1 is a possible D gene (6 bases). The CDR3 spans 15 residues. CDR1 is MNHEY, CDR2 SVGAGI, per germline. Trimming removed 2 bases from V and 1 base from J, with 11 bases in between. The CDR3 DNA follows: TGTGCCAGCAGTTACACGACAGGACCGAACACTGAAGCTTTCTTT. Translation: CASSYTTGPNTEAFF.

This clonotype occurred a few times. The V and J genes are TRBV6-5 and TRBJ2-7, with 7 nucleotides matching TRBD1. This CDR3 is 13 amino acids long. Germline trimming cut 5 bases from V and 2 bases from J; bases unmatched to any gene: 3. CDR1 is MNHEY and CDR2 is SVGAGI in the germline V gene. CDR3 amino acids: CASSNRGAYEQYF. CDR3 DNA sequence: TGTGCCAGCAGTAACAGGGGTGCCTACGAGCAGTACTTC.

The CDR3 spells CASSLWVGYQPQHF. DNA for the CDR3: TGTGCCAGCAGCTTGTGGGTCGGTTATCAGCCCCAGCATTTT. The chain combines TRBV5-6 with TRBJ1-5; D remains ambiguous. Germline CDR1 is SGHDT and CDR2 is YYEEEE. With 1 base removed from V and 5 bases from J, the gap between germline ends came to 10 bases. This CDR3 comprises 14 residues.

J is TRBJ1-1 and V is TRBV4-1, with a weak D call TRBD1 (5 bases). This CDR3 is 16 amino acids long. V was clipped by 0 bases and J by 3 bases, with 14 bases between them. From germline, CDR1 is MGHRA and CDR2 YSYEKL. DNA of the CDR3: TGCGCCAGCAGCCAAGATATAGGCCGGGGGGACACTGAAGCTTTCTTT. Protein product: CASSQDIGRGDTEAFF.

This clonotype was picked up many times. The V and J genes are TRBV7-2 and TRBJ1-6, with D unclear. Germline CDR1 and CDR2: SGHTA and FQGNSA. Trimming cost V 7 bases and J 6 bases, with 16 bases left between them. The CDR3 sequence is 15 residues long. This chain's CDR3 is CASTLRSGINSPLHF. The CDR3 nucleotides read TGTGCCAGCACCCTTCGATCCGGGATTAATTCACCCCTCCACTTT.

Concerning this clonotype itself: The junction does not match germline at one end; this may be a read error. The chain uses TRBV6-6 and TRBJ2-1; 11 nucleotides match TRBD2. Looked up from germline, CDR1 is MNHNY and CDR2 is SVGAGI (reference sequence). There are 15 residues in the CDR3. The CDR3: CVSSEGLAVEYEQFF. CDR3 bases: TGTGTCAGCAGTGAGGGACTAGCGGTTGAGTATGAGCAGTTCTTC.